These 20 T cell receptor beta chains were all obtained from the same sample, sequenced in a study of control samples from healthy donors and cancer patients. Some clones are missing from TCRdb's copy, which holds only in-frame ones; the method was immunoSEQ multiplex PCR. The table has some 19,000 clones, 80% to 85% seen once. Sequenced input: PBMCs. The receptors come from a man between 60 and 70 years old with colorectal cancer.

This chain joins TRBV7-6 and TRBJ2-2, with 7 bases fitting TRBD1. After removal of 1 base from V and 5 bases from J, the junction contained 10 bases not matched to a gene. In germline, CDR1 is SGHVS, CDR2 FNYEAQ. CDR3 length: 17 amino acids. This CDR3 is CASSLGPRGQMTGELFF. The CDR3 DNA sequence: TGTGCCAGCAGCTTAGGCCCTCGGGGACAGATGACCGGGGAGCTGTTTTTT.

This clone was picked up a small number of times. The chain has TRBV25-1 and TRBJ1-2; D is perhaps TRBD1 (6 bases). The germline V and J ends were trimmed by 5 bases and 6 bases, with 16 bases remaining between them. The CDR3 runs 14 residues. Germline lookup yields CDR1 MGHDK and CDR2 SYGVNS. In nucleotides, the CDR3 is TGTGCCAGCAGTCACTGGGGGGGGGCAGATGGCTACACCTTC. It specifies CASSHWGGADGYTF.

In its sample, this clone was seen once. The J gene is TRBJ1-2, the V gene TRBV5-1, with a possible D match to TRBD1 (6 bases). CDR3 size: 14 residues. Trimming shortened V by 3 bases and J by 1 base, and 10 bases separated the two germline ends. The germline gives CDR1 SGHRS, CDR2 YFSETQ. In DNA, the CDR3 is TGCGCCAGCAGCTATGAAGGGGGTAACTATGGCTACACCTTC. Translation gives CASSYEGGNYGYTF.

The rearrangement links TRBV2 to TRBJ2-2, with 12 bases identical to TRBD2. This CDR3 region has 16 residues. V lost 8 bases to trimming and J lost 5 bases; unmatched junction nucleotides: 9. CDR1 is SNHLY, CDR2 FYNNEI, per germline. The CDR3, as DNA: TGTGCCAGCTCCCCTAGCGGGGGGGCCGCGACCGGGGAGCTGTTTTTT. Its translation: CASSPSGGAATGELFF. Based on the CDR3 plus reference TRBV2 and TRBJ2-2, the full variable domain is EPEVTQTPSHQVTQMGQEVILRCVPISNHLYFYWYRQILGQKVEFLVSFYNNEISEKSEIFDDQFSVERPDGSNFTLKIRSTKLEDSAMYFCASSPSGGAATGELFFGEGSRLTVL.

The chain joins TRBV5-6 to TRBJ1-2; 8 bases fit TRBD1. The CDR3 length is 17 residues. The V and J ends lost 5 bases and 6 bases, in that order; junction bases with no gene match: 18. Germline V lookup: CDR1 SGHDT, CDR2 YYEEEE. The CDR3, as DNA: TGTGCCAGCAGGGCCGGGACAGGAAGGGCCCTAAAGGATGGCTACACCTTC. Amino acid sequence: CASRAGTGRALKDGYTF. Together with reference TRBV5-6 and TRBJ1-2, the CDR3 gives the full variable domain: DAGVTQSPTHLIKTRGQQVTLRCSPKSGHDTVSWYQQALGQGPQFIFQYYEEEERQRGNFPDRFSGHQFPNYSSELNVNALLLGDSALYLCASRAGTGRALKDGYTFGSGTRLTVV.

V gene TRBV5-1 combines with J gene TRBJ2-2, with D possibly being TRBD1 (6 bases). Germline loops: CDR1 SGHRS, CDR2 YFSETQ. Trimming took off 1 base at V and 2 bases at J, with 9 bases between the two ends. The CDR3 contains 15 residues. The CDR3, as DNA: TGCGCCAGCAGCTTGAAACAGGGTAACACCGGGGAGCTGTTTTTT. Its protein is CASSLKQGNTGELFF.

The V gene is TRBV6-2 or TRBV6-3, the J gene TRBJ2-3; no reliable D call. The CDR3 covers 12 residues. The germline V gene has CDR1 MNHEY and CDR2 SVGEGT. Between the trimmed V and J ends, which lost 0 bases and 6 bases, there was a span of 4 bases. The CDR3 here is CASSYSRDTQYF. The CDR3 DNA follows: TGTGCCAGCAGTTACTCTAGGGATACGCAGTATTTT.

The chain uses TRBV7-9 and TRBJ1-2; D is unresolved. Deletions cut 2 bases from V and 7 bases from J, with 14 bases between. This CDR3 region has 14 residues. The V gene's germline CDR1 is SEHNR and CDR2 FQNEAQ (reference sequence). This CDR3 reads CASSLQLGLSGYTF. The CDR3 bases are TGTGCCAGCAGCTTACAGCTCGGTTTAAGTGGCTACACCTTC.

This clone was detected only a few times. The J gene is TRBJ2-5, the V gene TRBV15; D unclear. With 0 bases removed from V and 4 bases from J, the gap between germline ends came to 3 bases. CDR3 length: 12 residues. CDR1 is LNHNV, CDR2 YYDKDF, per germline (reference sequence). The CDR3 is CATSRDVETQYF. The CDR3 nucleotides are TGTGCCACCAGCAGAGATGTAGAGACCCAGTACTTC.

This chain uses TRBV6-5 with TRBJ1-1, with 8 bases identical to TRBD1. The CDR3 spans 13 residues. The V gene's germline CDR1 is MNHEY and CDR2 SVGAGI. J was trimmed by 4 bases and V by 2 bases; bases with no gene match: 0. The CDR3 DNA sequence: TGTGCCAGCAGTTACACAGGGGGCACTGAAGCTTTCTTT. Protein sequence: CASSYTGGTEAFF.

CDR3 loop: CSAKDRADSPLHF. For the CDR3, the DNA is TGCAGCGCAAAAGACAGGGCGGATTCACCCCTCCACTTT. The chain links TRBV29-1 to TRBJ1-6; 7 bases line up with TRBD1. CDR1 and CDR2 (germline): SQVTM, ANQGSEA. The CDR3 extends over 13 amino acids. The trim removed 7 bases at V and 8 bases at J, leaving 8 bases unmatched. Together with reference TRBV29-1 and TRBJ1-6, the CDR3 gives the full variable domain: SAVISQKPSRDICQRGTSLTIQCQVDSQVTMMFWYRQQPGQSLTLIATANQGSEATYESGFVIDKFPISRPNLTFSTLTVSNMSPEDSSIYLCSAKDRADSPLHFGNGTRLTVT.

The chain joins TRBV29-1 to TRBJ2-5, with TRBD1 matching 9 bases. V shed 4 bases, J shed 2 bases, and the junction held 14 bases outside the gene matches. The germline gives CDR1 SQVTM, CDR2 ANQGSEA. The CDR3 is 17 amino acids. CDR3 loop: CSVVRDRVGSGQETQYF. The CDR3 DNA sequence: TGCAGCGTTGTAAGGGACAGGGTCGGTAGCGGGCAAGAGACCCAGTACTTC.

This chain joins TRBV9 and TRBJ2-7; the D gene is possibly TRBD2 (5 bases). CDR1 and CDR2 from the germline V gene are SGDLS and YYNGEE. Trimming took off 1 base at V and 1 base at J, with 21 bases between the two ends. The CDR3 is made up of 18 amino acids. This CDR3 is CASSVSIWKGDPSYEQYV. CDR3 bases: TGTGCCAGCAGCGTATCGATTTGGAAGGGAGATCCATCCTACGAGCAGTACGTC.

This chain uses TRBV10-3 with TRBJ2-5, with 9 bases matching TRBD1. With 3 bases clipped from V and 5 bases from J, the junction kept 7 bases outside the gene matches. The CDR3 runs to 15 residues. Germline V lookup: CDR1 ENHRY, CDR2 SYGVKD. CDR3 loop: CAISDRRQGEETQYF. The DNA for the CDR3 is TGTGCCATCAGTGATCGCAGACAGGGGGAGGAGACCCAGTACTTC.

V gene TRBV10-3 combines with J gene TRBJ1-1, with D unclear. The V end lost 8 bases, the J end lost 0 bases, and 7 bases lay between the germline ends. Germline CDR1 ENHRY, CDR2 SYGVKD. The CDR3 loop spans 12 amino acids. The CDR3 sequence is CAISQLNTEAFF. As DNA, the CDR3 is TGTGCCATCTCTCAACTGAACACTGAAGCTTTCTTT.

The genes are TRBV6-6 and TRBJ1-2; D remains unclear. Deletions cut 0 bases from V and 8 bases from J, with 16 bases between. Germline-derived CDR1 and CDR2 are MNHNY and SVGAGI (reference sequence). The CDR3 consists of 15 residues. CDR3 coding DNA: TGTGCCAGCAGTTACTCGACTTCTGGTGGGGAAGGCTACACCTTC. Protein: CASSYSTSGGEGYTF.

This chain connects TRBV6-5 to TRBJ2-3; maybe TRBD1 (5 bases). Looked up from germline, CDR1 is MNHEY and CDR2 is SVGAGI. This CDR3 has 14 amino acids. Trimming shortened V by 8 bases and J by 0 bases, and 12 bases separated the two germline ends. CDR3 DNA: TGTGCCAGCGGCAAGGGGCGGAGCACAGATACGCAGTATTTT. It codes for CASGKGRSTDTQYF.

The V call is TRBV30, the J call TRBJ2-1; TRBD2 might be the D (5 bases). V was clipped by 7 bases and J by 0 bases, with 13 bases between them. Germline V gene lookup returns CDR1 GTSNPN and CDR2 SVGIG (reference sequence). The CDR3 extends over 14 amino acids. This CDR3 reads CASRRAYSYNEQFF. The CDR3 region has the DNA TGTGCCTCCCGGCGGGCGTACTCCTACAATGAGCAGTTCTTC.

With respect to this clone: At the DNA level, this CDR3 is encoded by other sequences in the same sample as well. The chain recombines TRBV9 with TRBJ2-2, with TRBD1 as a possible D gene (6 bases). This CDR3 is built from 14 residues. From germline, CDR1 is SGDLS and CDR2 YYNGEE. The V end lost 5 bases, the J end lost 0 bases, and 8 bases lay between the germline ends. The CDR3 loop is CASRGQTNTGELFF. The CDR3 nucleotides read TGTGCCAGCAGGGGACAAACGAACACCGGGGAGCTGTTTTTT.

The chain employs TRBV25-1 and TRBJ2-3; the D gene is possibly TRBD2 (5 bases). Trimming shortened V by 4 bases and J by 0 bases, and 14 bases separated the two germline ends. Germline V gene lookup returns CDR1 MGHDK and CDR2 SYGVNS. This CDR3 is 16 amino acids long. Here the CDR3 reads CASSAGNTLSTDTQYF. The CDR3 nucleotides read TGTGCCAGCAGTGCGGGGAACACCTTAAGCACAGATACGCAGTATTTT.